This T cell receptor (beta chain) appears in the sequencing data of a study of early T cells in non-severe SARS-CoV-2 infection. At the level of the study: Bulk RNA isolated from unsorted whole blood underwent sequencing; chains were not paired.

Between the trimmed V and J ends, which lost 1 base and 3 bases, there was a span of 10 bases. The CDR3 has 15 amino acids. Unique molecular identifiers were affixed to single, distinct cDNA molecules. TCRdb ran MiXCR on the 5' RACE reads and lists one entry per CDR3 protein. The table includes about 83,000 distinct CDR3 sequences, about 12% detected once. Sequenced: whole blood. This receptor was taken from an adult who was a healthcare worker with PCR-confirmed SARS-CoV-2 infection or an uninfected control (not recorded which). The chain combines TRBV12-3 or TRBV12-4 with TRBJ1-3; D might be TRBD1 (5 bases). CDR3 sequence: CASSLGLGVGNTIYF. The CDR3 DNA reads TGTGCCAGCAGTTTAGGGTTAGGGGTTGGAAACACCATATATTTT.